Listed here are 17 T cell receptor beta chains from one sample, sequenced in a study of vaccination and CD4 T cells after COVID-19. Described treatment: 10-day PBMC culture with coronavirus spike peptide pools or control peptides (ViraFEST assay). CD4+ T cells of the unexposed donor were collected before the COVID-19 pandemic (2011-2018). Sequencing of cultured CD4+ T cell DNA used the Oncomine TCR Beta short-read assay. A single record per CDR3 protein comes from TCRdb applying MiXCR to the PCR reads. The sample includes about 8,400 distinct CDR3 sequences, roughly 40% of them seen just once. Their antigen targets remain unknown. Sequencing was done on a sample of CD4+ T cells from blood, cultured in vitro. The receptors stem from a human donor in good health.

V usage is TRBV7-2 and J usage is TRBJ1-1; a weak D match, TRBD1 (6 bases). V lost 10 bases to trimming and J lost 2 bases, with 14 bases between them. This CDR3 contains 13 residues. Germline V gene sequence: CDR1 SGHTA, CDR2 FQGNSA. For the CDR3, the DNA is TGTGCCACCAGGGGTGTAGGTAACACTGAAGCTTTCTTT. This gives the protein CATRGVGNTEAFF. The full variable domain, with the rest looked up from reference TRBV7-2 and TRBJ1-1, is GAGVSQSPSNKVTEKGKDVELRCDPISGHTALYWYRQSLGQGLEFLIYFQGNSAPDKSGLPSDRFSAERTGGSVSTLTIQRTQQEDSAVYLCATRGVGNTEAFFGQGTRLTVV.

V and J are TRBV27 and TRBJ2-2, with 8 bases matching TRBD2. V gave up 2 bases and J gave up 0 bases; unmatched junction bases: 8. This CDR3 region has 18 residues. Germline V gene sequence: CDR1 MNHEY, CDR2 SMNVEV (reference sequence). CDR3 sequence (DNA): TGTGCCAGCAGTTTAACTAGCGGTAATACTGCGAACACCGGGGAGCTGTTTTTT. Its translation is CASSLTSGNTANTGELFF.

The chain links TRBV7-2 to TRBJ1-2; D might be TRBD1 (5 bases). The CDR3 is 14 amino acids. Germline CDR1 SGHTA, CDR2 FQGNSA. Trimming removed 5 bases from V and 4 bases from J, with 14 bases in between. CDR3 DNA: TGTGCCAGCAGCCATATGACAGTCTCCTATGGCTACACCTTC. Protein product: CASSHMTVSYGYTF.

This rearrangement joins TRBV7-2 to TRBJ1-5, with TRBD1 as a possible D gene (5 bases). CDR1 and CDR2 (germline): SGHTA, FQGNSA. The CDR3 is 15 amino acids. With 5 bases removed from V and 4 bases from J, the gap between germline ends came to 15 bases. The CDR3 DNA sequence: TGTGCCAGCAGCGACCCGGGACGGACAAATCAGCCCCAGCATTTT. Protein sequence: CASSDPGRTNQPQHF.

This clonotype occurred a few times. The gene calls are TRBV10-3 and TRBJ2-3, with D unclear. V was cut by 6 bases and J by 0 bases, with 13 bases left in between. Germline V gene sequence: CDR1 ENHRY, CDR2 SYGVKD. CDR3 size: 15 residues. CDR3 amino acids: CAISTHTVSTDTQYF. The DNA for the CDR3 is TGTGCCATCAGCACCCACACGGTGAGCACAGATACGCAGTATTTT.

This chain connects TRBV7-6 to TRBJ2-5; D may be TRBD2 (5 bases). The germline V and J ends were trimmed by 5 bases and 5 bases, with 15 bases remaining between them. The CDR3 has 14 residues. Germline CDR1 is SGHVS and CDR2 is FNYEAQ. The CDR3 DNA follows: TGTGCCAGCAGCCCGCGGGTCCTGGGTGAGACCCAGTACTTC. As protein: CASSPRVLGETQYF. Full variable domain (outside the CDR3, taken from reference TRBV7-6 and TRBJ2-5): GAGVSQSPRYKVTKRGQDVALRCDPISGHVSLYWYRQALGQGPEFLTYFNYEAQQDKSGLPNDRFSAERPEGSISTLTIQRTEQRDSAMYRCASSPRVLGETQYFGPGTRLLVL.

This chain uses TRBV6-5 with TRBJ2-7, with D tentatively TRBD1 (6 bases). Trimming stripped 2 bases from V and 6 bases from J, with 11 bases between. This CDR3 has 13 residues. Germline V lookup: CDR1 MNHEY, CDR2 SVGAGI. The CDR3 coding sequence is TGTGCCAGCAGTTACAAACAGGGAACCGAGCAGTACTTC. Translation gives CASSYKQGTEQYF.

This clonotype was recorded a few times. This rearrangement joins TRBV2 to TRBJ2-7, with a weak D call TRBD1 (5 bases). The germline V gene has CDR1 SNHLY and CDR2 FYNNEI. Trimming removed 7 bases at V and 2 bases at J, with 12 bases between. The CDR3 sequence is 13 residues long. The CDR3 loop is CASTIMTAYEQYF. CDR3 nucleotide sequence: TGTGCCAGCACTATAATGACAGCCTACGAGCAGTACTTC. Full variable domain (missing parts from reference TRBV2 and TRBJ2-7): EPEVTQTPSHQVTQMGQEVILRCVPISNHLYFYWYRQILGQKVEFLVSFYNNEISEKSEIFDDQFSVERPDGSNFTLKIRSTKLEDSAMYFCASTIMTAYEQYFGPGTRLTVT.

The chain carries TRBV28 and TRBJ1-1, with D possibly matching TRBD1 (5 bases). V gave up 6 bases and J gave up 11 bases, with 10 bases separating them. CDR1 is MDHEN and CDR2 is SYDVKM in the germline V gene. The CDR3 consists of 10 residues. The CDR3 sequence is CASSRDSAFF. As DNA, the CDR3 is TGTGCCAGCAGCCGTGACAGTGCTTTCTTT. Combining the CDR3 with reference TRBV28 and TRBJ1-1 gives the whole variable domain DVKVTQSSRYLVKRTGEKVFLECVQDMDHENMFWYRQDPGLGLRLIYFSYDVKMKEKGDIPEGYSVSREKKERFSLILESASTNQTSMYLCASSRDSAFFGQGTRLTVV.

Comments on this clonotype: One junction end disagrees with the germline gene, perhaps due to a read error. The V call is TRBV24-1, the J call TRBJ2-3, with D perhaps assigned TRBD1 or TRBD2 (5 bases each). Germline CDR1 KGHDR, CDR2 SFDVKD. The CDR3 has 16 amino acids. Here the CDR3 reads CTTSDSRDRFTDTQYF. In nucleotides, the CDR3 is TGTACCACCAGTGACAGCCGGGACCGATTCACAGATACGCAGTATTTT.

This sequence joins TRBV20-1 and TRBJ2-1; D gene unclear. The germline V and J ends were trimmed by 2 bases and 4 bases, with 21 bases remaining between them. There are 17 residues in the CDR3. CDR1 and CDR2 from the germline V gene are DFQATT and SNEGSKA (reference sequence). The CDR3: CSARNTKGSLYYNEQFF. CDR3 sequence (DNA): TGCAGTGCTAGAAATACCAAAGGGTCTCTCTATTACAATGAGCAGTTCTTC.

The CDR3 DNA sequence: TGTGCCAGCAGCCCCGAGGGACGGCTTCGTGGCACTGAAGCTTTCTTT. Residues: CASSPEGRLRGTEAFF. The chain carries TRBV7-2 and TRBJ1-1; a possible D gene is TRBD1 (5 bases). Trimming shortened V by 5 bases and J by 4 bases, and 20 bases separated the two germline ends. The germline V gene encodes CDR1 SGHTA and CDR2 FQGNSA. The CDR3 is 16 amino acids.

This clonotype has a handful of counts. The chain recombines TRBV10-3 with TRBJ1-1; D is uncertain. The V end was cut by 8 bases, the J end by 3 bases, with 13 bases between. CDR3 length: 13 residues. Germline values: CDR1 ENHRY, CDR2 SYGVKD. The CDR3 spells CAIRWLEDTEAFF. Here the CDR3 DNA reads TGTGCCATCCGATGGTTAGAGGACACTGAAGCTTTCTTT.

The rearrangement joins TRBV6-2 or TRBV6-3 to TRBJ1-5; D not resolved. Germline V lookup: CDR1 MNHEY, CDR2 SVGEGT. The ends were cut back, 3 bases at V and 1 base at J, with 19 bases in the middle. This CDR3 region has 18 residues. CDR3 sequence (DNA): TGTGCCAGCAGTTATATGGGATCTGACTCCGCGAGCAATCAGCCCCAGCATTTT. Protein: CASSYMGSDSASNQPQHF.

The CDR3 loop reads CAAYRLGSGEQYF. CDR3 DNA: TGTGCCGCCTACCGATTGGGGTCCGGCGAGCAGTACTTC. The J gene is TRBJ2-7, the V gene TRBV28; no reliable D call. Germline V CDR1 and CDR2: MDHEN, SYDVKM. V dropped 11 bases and J dropped 6 bases, with 20 bases sitting between them. This CDR3 has 13 amino acids.

V usage is TRBV20-1 and J usage is TRBJ2-7; D might be TRBD2 (6 bases). From germline, CDR1 is DFQATT and CDR2 SNEGSKA (reference sequence). Trimming removed 3 bases at V and 7 bases at J, with 13 bases between. CDR3 length: 12 residues. The CDR3 DNA reads as TGCAGTGCTAGGGGAGCGGGTTATGAGCAGTACTTC. Protein sequence: CSARGAGYEQYF.

V gene TRBV29-1 combines with J gene TRBJ2-7, with 16 nucleotides matching TRBD2. Germline V gene data show CDR1 as SQVTM and CDR2 as ANQGSEA. V lost 4 bases to trimming and J lost 1 base; unmatched junction nucleotides: 1. The CDR3 covers 15 residues. The CDR3 loop reads CSVVGLAGGSYEQYF. The CDR3 DNA reads as TGCAGCGTTGTGGGACTAGCGGGAGGGTCCTACGAGCAGTACTTC.